Listed below are T cell receptor beta chains from one sample, sequenced in a study of T cell repertoires in cytomegalovirus infection. TCRdb reanalysed the reads using MiXCR and keeps one entry per CDR3 protein. The sample lists around 290,000 distinct CDR3 sequences, 20% to 30% occurring once. The sequenced sample consisted of PBMCs. These receptors all stem from a human donor in good health (CMV status not recorded). Some clones in this sample may be carry-over from other donors' samples. CDR3s include the opening cysteine and the closing phenylalanine or tryptophan. A D gene is named only where the DNA matches it firmly. Where a row states a size, it is once, few, many or the class of an expanded clone; other rows omit it.

>-|-|TRBJ1-5|TRBV19
TGTGCCAGTAGTATTGGCAGTTACAATCAGCCCCAGCATTTT
CASSIGSYNQPQHF
>-|-|TRBJ1-4|TRBV20-1
TGCAGTGCTAGCGTCGGGGCTAATGAAAAACTGTTTTTT
CSASVGANEKLFF
>-|TRBD2|TRBJ2-3|TRBV11-2
TGTGCCAGCAGCTTAGTTGCGGGGGAAAGCACAGATACGCAGTATTTT
CASSLVAGESTDTQYF
>-|TRBD1|TRBJ1-4|TRBV7-9
TGTGCCAGCACCCTAGGGGGCACTAATGAAAAACTGTTTTTT
CASTLGGTNEKLFF
>few|-|TRBJ1-2|TRBV7-2
TGTGCCAGCAGCTTAGCCCCGGGGGACCAGTACACCTTC
CASSLAPGDQYTF
>few|-|TRBJ1-2|TRBV28
TGTGCCAGCAGTTTAAAGGCACGCGGCTACACCTTC
CASSLKARGYTF
>many|TRBD2|TRBJ2-3|TRBV7-9
TGTGCCAGCAGCTTAGCGCGACTAGCGGGGAAGGATACGCAGTATTTT
CASSLARLAGKDTQYF
>-|-|TRBJ1-1|TRBV6-2/TRBV6-3
TGTGCCAGCAGCAACCCCTGGGAGACTGAAGCTTTCTTT
CASSNPWETEAFF
>-|-|TRBJ2-5|TRBV25-1
TGTGCCAGCAGTGATCAGGGTCGGGAGACCCAGTACTTC
CASSDQGRETQYF
>-|TRBD1|TRBJ1-2|TRBV7-8
TGTGCCAGCAGCTTAGAGACAGGGGGTAGCTATGGCTACACCTTC
CASSLETGGSYGYTF
>few|-|TRBJ1-1|TRBV7-9
TGTGCCAGCAGCTTAGACGAGACTGAAGCTTTCTTT
CASSLDETEAFF
>few|-|TRBJ1-1|TRBV18
TGTGCCAGCTCACCAGGCTTTAGGGGCGGAACTGAAGCTTTCTTT
CASSPGFRGGTEAFF
>-|-|TRBJ2-3|TRBV20-1
TGCAGTGCTAGGGGTGTGCGCGGAAGCACAGATACGCAGTATTTT
CSARGVRGSTDTQYF
>many|-|TRBJ1-2|TRBV7-8
TGTGCCAGCACTCATGGGGTGAACTATGGCTACACCTTC
CASTHGVNYGYTF
>many|TRBD1|TRBJ1-2|TRBV12-3/TRBV12-4
TGTGCCAGCAGTTCCTCTGGGACAGGCGGCAACTATGGCTACACCTTC
CASSSSGTGGNYGYTF
>-|-|TRBJ2-7|TRBV7-9
TGTGCCAGCAGCTTAGAGGGGGTTCTCTACGAGCAGTACTTC
CASSLEGVLYEQYF
>few|-|TRBJ2-7|TRBV28
TGTGCCAGCAGTTTTAAGGGGCCCTACGAGCAGTACTTC
CASSFKGPYEQYF
>few|-|TRBJ2-3|TRBV7-3
TGTGCCAGCAGCTTAGAAGTTTCTTCAGATACGCAGTATTTT
CASSLEVSSDTQYF
>-|-|TRBJ1-6|TRBV7-2
TGTGCCAGCAGCTTAGTTCTCCGGGTAGAAGATTCACCCCTCCACTTT
CASSLVLRVEDSPLHF
>-|TRBD1|TRBJ2-5|TRBV28
TGTGCCAGCAGAGAAGCGGGACAGGGAATGAAAGAGACCCAGTACTTC
CASREAGQGMKETQYF
>few|TRBD2|TRBJ2-1|TRBV2
TGTGCCAGCAGTGGTAGCGGGGGGTCCTACAATGAGCAGTTCTTC
CASSGSGGSYNEQFF
>-|-|TRBJ1-2|TRBV7-2
TGTGCCAGCAGCTTAGAGGCGCAGTTCTATGGCTACACCTTC
CASSLEAQFYGYTF
>many|-|TRBJ2-2|TRBV28
TGTGCCAGCAGGTGGGGGAACACCGGGGAGCTGTTTTTT
CASRWGNTGELFF
>-|-|TRBJ1-1|TRBV7-2
TGTGCCAGCAGCACCGGGACACCCAGCGCGGGGACTGAAGCTTTCTTT
CASSTGTPSAGTEAFF
>-|TRBD2|TRBJ2-1|TRBV19
TGTGCCAGTAGTACTTTAGCGGGCGGGGGGTACAATGAGCAGTTCTTC
CASSTLAGGGYNEQFF
>-|TRBD1|TRBJ2-7|TRBV29-1
TGCAGCGTTGAAGGACAGGGGGCAAAGTACGAGCAGTACTTC
CSVEGQGAKYEQYF
>-|-|TRBJ2-7|TRBV4-1
TGCGCCAGCAGCCAAGAAGGGGCCGGGACGAGACACGAGCAGTACTTC
CASSQEGAGTRHEQYF
>few|TRBD2|TRBJ2-1|TRBV7-2
TGTGCCAGCAGCCCGATGGCGGGACTATACTACAATGAGCAGTTCTTC
CASSPMAGLYYNEQFF
>-|TRBD2|TRBJ2-5|TRBV29-1
TGCAGCGCCCGAGGCGGGGGTGACGAGACCCAGTACTTC
CSARGGGDETQYF
>many|-|TRBJ2-7|TRBV7-9
TGTGCCAGCAGCTTAGTAGGGGCTGAGGCCGAGCAGTACTTC
CASSLVGAEAEQYF
>-|TRBD2|TRBJ2-1|TRBV11-2
TGTGCCAGCAGACCAAGACTAGCGGGAGGATATGAGCAGTTCTTC
CASRPRLAGGYEQFF
>many|TRBD2|TRBJ2-7|TRBV7-2
TGTGCCAGCAGCTTAGGTCGTGGAGCGGGAGGGGCTACGGGGCAGTACTTC
CASSLGRGAGGATGQYF
>few|-|TRBJ1-6|TRBV7-2
TGTGCCAGCAGCTTAGCCCGGGTCGGATCACCCCTCCACTTT
CASSLARVGSPLHF
>-|-|TRBJ2-3|TRBV11-2
TGTGCCAGCAGCTTAGGACTAGGGTCGGCGACAGATACGCAGTATTTT
CASSLGLGSATDTQYF
>few|-|TRBJ1-4|TRBV28
TGTGCCAGCAGTTTCGACGAAAAACTGTTTTTT
CASSFDEKLFF
>-|TRBD1|TRBJ2-7|TRBV28
TGTGCCAGCAGCTTTGGGACAGACAACTACGAGCAGTACTTC
CASSFGTDNYEQYF
>-|-|TRBJ1-1|TRBV30
TGTGCCTGGGGGGAGGGTTTAGGGGTAAGGACTGAAGCTTTCTTT
CAWGEGLGVRTEAFF
>-|-|TRBJ2-2|TRBV20-1
TGCAGTGCTAGTCGGGACGTGGAGCTGTTTTTT
CSASRDVELFF
>few|-|TRBJ1-2|TRBV29-1
TGCAGCATCCGACAGACTAACTATGGCTACACCTTC
CSIRQTNYGYTF
>few|TRBD2|TRBJ2-3|TRBV9
TGTGCCAGCAGCTTTCGGGGGGAGGACACAGATACGCAGTATTTT
CASSFRGEDTDTQYF
>-|-|TRBJ1-5|TRBV5-6
TGTGCCAGCAGCTTACAGGAAAATAGTCAGCCCCAGCATTTT
CASSLQENSQPQHF
>many|-|TRBJ2-7|TRBV7-2
TGTGCCAGCAGCTTCGGCGGTCTCTCCTACGAGCAGTACTTC
CASSFGGLSYEQYF
>once|TRBD1|TRBJ2-7|TRBV28
TGTGCCAGCAGTTTGAGAACAGGGGGCTACGAGCAGTACTTC
CASSLRTGGYEQYF
>many|-|TRBJ1-1|TRBV7-2
TGTGCCAGCAGCTCCATACTTCCGGCGGGCACTGAAGCTTTCTTT
CASSSILPAGTEAFF
>many|TRBD2|TRBJ2-1|TRBV24-1
TGTGCCACCAGTGACCAAATACTAGCGGGAGTGGTCAATGAGCAGTTCTTC
CATSDQILAGVVNEQFF
>few|TRBD2|TRBJ2-3|TRBV7-7
TGTGCTAGCAGCTTAGGGGCTAGCGGGGGGTTCAGCACAGATACGCAGTATTTT
CASSLGASGGFSTDTQYF
>many|TRBD1|TRBJ1-4|TRBV14
TGTGCCAGCAGCCCCCGGACAGGGGGCGGTGAAAAACTGTTTTTT
CASSPRTGGGEKLFF
>many|-|TRBJ2-7|TRBV7-2
TGTGCCAGCAGCCTAATGGGGGAGAACGAGCAGTACTTC
CASSLMGENEQYF
>many|-|TRBJ1-1|TRBV7-8
TGTGCCAGCAGCTTAGAGTATCTGGAAGAAGCTTTCTTT
CASSLEYLEEAFF
>many|TRBD2|TRBJ2-1|TRBV29-1
TGCAGCTTTAGCGGGAGGGCCGGTTCTGAGCAGTTCTTC
CSFSGRAGSEQFF
>-|-|TRBJ2-1|TRBV28
TGTGCCGGCGGGCGGTACAATGAGCAGTTCTTC
CAGGRYNEQFF
>once|TRBD2|TRBJ2-5|TRBV25-1
TGTGCCAGCAGTGAAGGGAGAAGAGCGGGAGTAGGGAGGGAGACCCAGTGCTTC
CASSEGRRAGVGRETQCF
>many|-|TRBJ2-1|TRBV6-1
TGTGCCAGCAGTCAGTGGACGGTGAGTGCGCCCTACAATGAGCAGTTCTTC
CASSQWTVSAPYNEQFF
>-|TRBD1|TRBJ1-1|TRBV20-1
TGCAGTGCTAGTGACAGGGGTGTTGCCACTGAAGCTTTCTTT
CSASDRGVATEAFF
>many|-|TRBJ1-2|TRBV29-1
TGCAGCGTTGAAGGTGGTAGTTGGGGGAATGGCTACACCTTC
CSVEGGSWGNGYTF